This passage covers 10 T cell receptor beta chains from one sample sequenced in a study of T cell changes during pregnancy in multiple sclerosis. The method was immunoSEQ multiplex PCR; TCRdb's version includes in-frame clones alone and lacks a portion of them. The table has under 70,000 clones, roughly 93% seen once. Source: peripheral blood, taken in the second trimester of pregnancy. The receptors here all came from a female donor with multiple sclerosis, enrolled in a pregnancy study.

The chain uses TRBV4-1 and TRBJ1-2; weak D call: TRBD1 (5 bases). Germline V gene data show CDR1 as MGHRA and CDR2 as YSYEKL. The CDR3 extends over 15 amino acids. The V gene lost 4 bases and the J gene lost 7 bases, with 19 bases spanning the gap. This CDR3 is CASSRMRGSGSGYTF. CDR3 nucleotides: TGCGCCAGCAGCCGGATGCGGGGGAGCGGGAGTGGCTACACCTTC.

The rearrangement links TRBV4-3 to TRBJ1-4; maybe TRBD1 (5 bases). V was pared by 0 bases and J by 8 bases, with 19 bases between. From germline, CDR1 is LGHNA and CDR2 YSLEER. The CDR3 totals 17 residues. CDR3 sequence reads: CASSQDLPDTLREKLFF. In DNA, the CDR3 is TGCGCCAGCAGCCAAGATCTCCCGGACACCTTGAGGGAAAAACTGTTTTTT.

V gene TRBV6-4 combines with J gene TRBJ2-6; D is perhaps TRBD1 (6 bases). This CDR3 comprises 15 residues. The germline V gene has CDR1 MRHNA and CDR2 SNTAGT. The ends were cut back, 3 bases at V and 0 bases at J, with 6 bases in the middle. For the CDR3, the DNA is TGTGCCAGCAGTGAGGACAGCTCTGGGGCCAACGTCCTGACTTTC. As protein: CASSEDSSGANVLTF.

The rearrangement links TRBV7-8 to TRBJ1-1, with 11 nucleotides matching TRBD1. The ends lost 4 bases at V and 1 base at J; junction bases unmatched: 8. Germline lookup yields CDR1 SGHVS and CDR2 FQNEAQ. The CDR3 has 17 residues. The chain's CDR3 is CASSSGQGGVSNTEAFF. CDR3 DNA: TGTGCCAGCAGCTCGGGACAGGGGGGAGTTTCGAACACTGAAGCTTTCTTT.

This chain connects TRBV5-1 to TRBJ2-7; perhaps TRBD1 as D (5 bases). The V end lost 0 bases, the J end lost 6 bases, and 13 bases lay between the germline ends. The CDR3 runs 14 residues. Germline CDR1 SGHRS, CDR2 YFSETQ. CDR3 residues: CASSLAPGSIEQYF. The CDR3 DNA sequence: TGCGCCAGCAGCTTGGCCCCAGGGTCCATCGAGCAGTACTTC.

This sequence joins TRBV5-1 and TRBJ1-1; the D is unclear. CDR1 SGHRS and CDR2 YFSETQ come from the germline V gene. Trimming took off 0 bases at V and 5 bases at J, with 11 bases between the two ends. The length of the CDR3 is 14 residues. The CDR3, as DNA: TGCGCCAGCAGCTTGGCCCACGTAGAGACTGAAGCTTTCTTT. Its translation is CASSLAHVETEAFF.

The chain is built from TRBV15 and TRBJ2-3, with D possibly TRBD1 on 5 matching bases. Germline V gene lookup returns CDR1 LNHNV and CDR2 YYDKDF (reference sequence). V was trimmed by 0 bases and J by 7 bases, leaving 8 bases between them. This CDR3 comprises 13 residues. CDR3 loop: CATSRDQGYTQYF. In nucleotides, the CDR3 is TGTGCCACCAGCAGAGATCAGGGTTATACGCAGTATTTT.

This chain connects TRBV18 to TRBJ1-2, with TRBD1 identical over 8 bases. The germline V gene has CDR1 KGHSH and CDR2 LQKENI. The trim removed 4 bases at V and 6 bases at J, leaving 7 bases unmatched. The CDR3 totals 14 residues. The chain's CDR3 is CASSQRTGSDGYTF. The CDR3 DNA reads TGTGCCAGCTCACAACGGACAGGGTCGGATGGCTACACCTTC.

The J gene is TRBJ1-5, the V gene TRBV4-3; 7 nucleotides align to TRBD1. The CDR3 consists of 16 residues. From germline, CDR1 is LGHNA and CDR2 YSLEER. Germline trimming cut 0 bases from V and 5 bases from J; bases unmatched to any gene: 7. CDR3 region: CASSQDWRQGHQPQHF. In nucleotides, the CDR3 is TGCGCCAGCAGCCAAGATTGGCGACAGGGACATCAGCCCCAGCATTTT.

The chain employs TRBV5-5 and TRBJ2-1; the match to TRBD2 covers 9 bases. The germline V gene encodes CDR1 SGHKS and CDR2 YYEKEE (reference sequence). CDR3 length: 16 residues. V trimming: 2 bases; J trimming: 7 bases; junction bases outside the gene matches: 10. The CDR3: CASSFSRGGQENEQFF. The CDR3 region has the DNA TGTGCCAGCAGCTTTTCGCGGGGGGGCCAGGAGAATGAGCAGTTCTTC. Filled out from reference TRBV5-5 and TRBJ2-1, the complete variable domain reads DAGVTQSPTHLIKTRGQQVTLRCSPISGHKSVSWYQQVLGQGPQFIFQYYEKEERGRGNFPDRFSARQFPNYSSELNVNALLLGDSALYLCASSFSRGGQENEQFFGPGTRLTVL.